The following is a T cell receptor (beta chain) sequence with its context. As originally analysed: The assay estimated nucleated cells by amplifying reference gene primers. Sequencing used immunoSEQ multiplex PCR; TCRdb keeps in-frame clones, though not all of them. That table furnishes V, J and clone size, whereas the DNA furnished D and trimming. The sample has 200,000 to 250,000 clones, 85% to 95% seen once; the top ten hold more than 0.8%. Between the trimmed V and J ends, which lost 6 bases and 1 base, there was a span of 12 bases. The length of the CDR3 is 15 residues. Per germline, CDR1 MNHEY and CDR2 SVGAGI. Seattle patients were enrolled while actively infected and followed longitudinally. The data originate from a study of blood T cell repertoires in COVID-19. The overall study: Samples representing acute and convalescent COVID-19 were sourced from the United States, Italy and Spain.

The V and J genes are TRBV6-5 and TRBJ1-4; perhaps TRBD1 as D (6 bases). The sample comprised peripheral blood. The TCR sequence derives from a man between 25 and 39 years old with COVID-19, enrolled during active disease. As DNA, the CDR3 is TGTGCCAGCAGCTTAACAGGGAAAACTAATGAAAAACTGTTTTTT. Residues: CASSLTGKTNEKLFF.